The TCR beta chain described here comes from a study of siplizumab effects on memory and regulatory T cells. Trimming stripped 5 bases from V and 7 bases from J, with 12 bases between. Germline CDR1 is SNHLY and CDR2 is FYNNEI. This CDR3 has 13 amino acids. Regarding the study as a whole: Of the proliferating CD4+ or CD8+ clones, roughly 75-96% lacked a naive or memory phenotype that could be assigned. Naive T cells looked more diverse than memory cells, and they looked like major contributors to the alloresponse.

This clone was counted only a few times. Antigen specificity is unknown. The assay was immunoSEQ multiplex PCR, and TCRdb's table has in-frame clones only and misses some. Of fewer than 110,000 clones listed, nearly 95% were seen once; the top ten hold 9.5% to 15%. The material sequenced was non-Treg CD4+ T cells sorted from blood. The receptor comes from a human donor in good health. The chain is built from TRBV2 and TRBJ1-5; D is unclear. CDR3 loop: CASSILRSQPQHF. The CDR3 DNA follows: TGTGCCAGCAGTATACTACGTTCCCAGCCCCAGCATTTT. Variable domain in full (rest from reference TRBV2 and TRBJ1-5): EPEVTQTPSHQVTQMGQEVILRCVPISNHLYFYWYRQILGQKVEFLVSFYNNEISEKSEIFDDQFSVERPDGSNFTLKIRSTKLEDSAMYFCASSILRSQPQHFGDGTRLSIL.